Listed below are T cell receptor beta chains from one sample, sequenced in a study of human T cells and chemical hapten exposure. Each CDR3 protein is one row after TCRdb ran MiXCR on the RACE reads. The table lists 300,000 to 400,000 distinct CDR3 sequences, 4.5% to 5.5% of them singletons. Sequenced here: whole blood, sampled in connection with sensitization to the hapten diphenylcyclopropenone (DPC). Every receptor here comes from a woman between 45 and 65 years old with alopecia areata. Some clones in this sample may be carry-over from other donors' samples. Each CDR3 is given with its conserved first and last residue. D genes are given only for firm matches. The listing skips clone size in some rows; elsewhere it reads once, few, many or a size class.

>many|-|TRBV20-1|TRBJ2-5
CSASRQGTGETQYF
TGCAGTGCTAGTCGCCAGGGGACCGGTGAGACCCAGTACTTC
>few|-|TRBV5-1|TRBJ2-3
CASSLGWTVTDTQYF
TGCGCCAGCAGCTTGGGGTGGACAGTCACAGATACGCAGTATTTT
>-|TRBD1|TRBV12-3/TRBV12-4|TRBJ1-5
CASSTGQGVQPQHF
TGTGCCAGCAGCACCGGACAGGGGGTGCAGCCCCAGCATTTT
>many|-|TRBV20-1|TRBJ2-7
CSAMTGIEQYF
TGCAGTGCCATGACAGGAATCGAGCAGTACTTC
>few|-|TRBV16|TRBJ2-1
CASTAGGGEQFF
TGTGCCAGCACAGCAGGCGGCGGTGAGCAGTTCTTC
>few|-|TRBV2|TRBJ1-6
CASSVRQGTNSPLHF
TGTGCCAGCAGTGTACGGCAGGGGACAAATTCACCCCTCCACTTT
>-|TRBD1|TRBV12-3/TRBV12-4|TRBJ2-1
CATGTGPYNEQFF
TGTGCCACCGGGACAGGGCCCTACAATGAGCAGTTCTTC
>few|-|TRBV7-8|TRBJ2-3
CASSLQIKDTQYF
TGTGCCAGCAGCTTACAAATCAAAGATACGCAGTATTTT
>few|-|TRBV29-1|TRBJ1-1
CSVSWQPGTEAFF
TGCAGCGTTAGCTGGCAGCCGGGCACTGAAGCTTTCTTT
>-|TRBD1|TRBV6-5|TRBJ2-2
CASSYSGTGERGYTGELFF
TGTGCCAGCAGTTACTCTGGGACAGGGGAAAGAGGGTATACCGGGGAGCTGTTTTTT
>few|-|TRBV12-3/TRBV12-4|TRBJ1-5
CASSLVGDGNQPQHF
TGTGCCAGCAGTTTAGTAGGGGATGGCAATCAGCCCCAGCATTTT
>few|-|TRBV20-1|TRBJ1-5
CSASPDSNQPQHF
TGCAGTGCTAGCCCCGATAGCAATCAGCCCCAGCATTTT
>few|-|TRBV6-2/TRBV6-3|TRBJ1-1
CASSKAPQGYTEAFF
TGTGCCAGCAGTAAGGCCCCGCAGGGCTACACTGAAGCTTTCTTT
>-|-|TRBV5-1|TRBJ2-1
CASRPEAGLTEQFF
TGCGCCAGCCGCCCCGAGGCGGGCCTTACTGAGCAGTTCTTC
>many|-|TRBV4-2|TRBJ1-5
CASSQDRDQPQHF
TGTGCCAGCAGCCAAGATCGGGATCAGCCCCAGCATTTT
>-|-|TRBV20-1|TRBJ2-3
CSALVPGFNTQYF
TGCAGTGCCCTAGTTCCAGGGTTCAATACGCAGTATTTT
>many|-|TRBV9|TRBJ2-5
CASSVGARQETQYF
TGTGCCAGCAGCGTTGGTGCGCGTCAAGAGACCCAGTACTTC
>many|-|TRBV9|TRBJ2-2
CASSVPHRELFF
TGTGCCAGCAGCGTACCCCACCGGGAGCTGTTTTTT
>-|-|TRBV3-1|TRBJ1-3
CASSQEGGSGNTIYF
TGTGCCAGCAGCCAAGAGGGGGGATCTGGAAACACCATATATTTT
>few|TRBD2|TRBV9|TRBJ2-3
CASSVSGRASPDTQYF
TGTGCCAGCAGCGTGAGCGGGAGGGCCTCCCCAGATACGCAGTATTTT
>few|-|TRBV7-9|TRBJ2-7
CASSVDRDTTRYEQYF
TGTGCCAGCAGCGTAGACCGGGACACAACCCGCTACGAGCAGTACTTC
>-|-|TRBV9|TRBJ2-7
CASSVGGTPYEQYF
TGTGCCAGCAGCGTAGGCGGGACACCTTACGAGCAGTACTTC
>few|-|TRBV19|TRBJ1-2
CASSIPGSYDGYTF
TGTGCCAGTAGTATCCCCGGGAGCTATGATGGCTACACCTTC
>many|-|TRBV3-1|TRBJ2-1
CASSQDGLSSYNEQFF
TGTGCCAGCAGCCAAGACGGCCTCAGCTCCTACAATGAGCAGTTCTTC
>-|-|TRBV3-1|TRBJ1-4
CASSQSRANEKLFF
TGTGCCAGCAGCCAATCACGGGCAAATGAAAAACTGTTTTTT
>-|TRBD1|TRBV2|TRBJ2-1
CARLVTGEHNEQFF
TGTGCCAGGCTGGTCACAGGGGAGCACAATGAGCAGTTCTTC
>many|-|TRBV5-1|TRBJ2-4
CASTMSNIQYF
TGCGCCAGCACCATGTCGAACATTCAGTACTTC
>many|-|TRBV6-5|TRBJ2-1
CASSYSPALPYNEQFF
TGTGCCAGCAGTTACTCTCCCGCGTTGCCCTACAATGAGCAGTTCTTC
>many|-|TRBV11-2|TRBJ2-2
CASSWDPNTGELFF
TGTGCCAGCAGCTGGGACCCTAACACCGGGGAGCTGTTTTTT
>many|TRBD2|TRBV7-8|TRBJ2-3
CASSLATSGRVTDTQYF
TGTGCCAGCAGCTTAGCGACTAGCGGGAGAGTCACAGATACGCAGTATTTT
>many|TRBD1|TRBV29-1|TRBJ1-6
CSVWDSPNSPLHF
TGCAGCGTTTGGGACAGCCCTAATTCACCCCTCCACTTT
>many|-|TRBV7-8|TRBJ1-1
CASSRNRVTNTEAFF
TGTGCCAGCAGCCGGAACAGGGTCACGAACACTGAAGCTTTCTTT